This T cell receptor (beta chain) is drawn from a study of T cells in Graves' hyperthyroidism and ophthalmopathy (dated by TCRdb to about 2019). Concerning the study at large: Peripheral blood samples were taken at initial diagnosis, before any treatment was given. An independent validation cohort of about 19 hyperthyroidism patients and approximately 17 patients who later progressed to ophthalmopathy tested prospective prediction of ophthalmopathy. For training and testing, the 100 or so patients in the discovery cohort were randomly divided in a 7:3 ratio. In several Graves' hyperthyroidism patients, the study also compared T-cell repertoires from thyroid tissue with T-cell repertoires from blood. TCR Vbeta CDR3 sequencing of approximately 140 peripheral blood samples (roughly 41 ophthalmopathy, approximately 80 hyperthyroidism and approximately 17 progressor patients) is reported in the paper. Following sampling, methimazole starting at 30 mg daily was given to hyperthyroidism patients, and high-dose intravenous methylprednisolone was given to ophthalmopathy patients. To identify distinguishing TCR V-J signatures, a discovery cohort of some 100 patients was used, comprising 43 with Graves' ophthalmopathy and 55 to 65 with stable Graves' hyperthyroidism. What the study reported, not specific to this receptor: In cross-validation, a model built on a 13 V-J signature told ophthalmopathy apart from stable hyperthyroidism with roughly 87% sensitivity and roughly 83% specificity, and in testing the same model reached 80%/75%. During validation, the model predicted progression to ophthalmopathy a median of about 6.3 months ahead of onset, with around 71% sensitivity and roughly 72% specificity. Blood samples also contained most of the expanded thyroid clonotypes (frequency above 0.001), which suggests that blood repertoires may reflect thyroid immune responses. Sample size was not statistically predetermined, and blinding of investigators to group allocation was not performed.

The junction shows trimming of 5 bases on V and 4 bases on J, and the gene matches do not reach 10 bases of it. CDR1 and CDR2 (SGHTA, FQGNSA) derive from the germline V gene. Counted from cysteine to phenylalanine, this CDR3 has 18 amino acids. The sequence is cut down to CDR3 DNA, 54 bases in frame from base 1. This clonotype was recorded a few times. The antigen it recognizes is unknown. Base-call qualities are not available, and no considerably larger clone is one nucleotide away. Moderately to severely active disease, a Clinical Activity Score of at least 3, a NOSPECS grade of at least 4, and a duration under 3 months were present in ophthalmopathy patients. The study excluded patients with uncontrolled infections, other autoimmune diseases, pregnancy or lactation. Diagnoses were based on clinical symptoms, serum thyroxine and TRAb, thyroid ultrasound and orbital computed tomography. PBMCs were separated from over 9 ml of fresh peripheral blood using Ficoll-Paque density gradient centrifugation. Total RNA was extracted with Trizol reagent, and quality was checked on an Agilent 2100 Bioanalyzer.

The TCR beta CDR3 regions were amplified from the RNA transcripts. A first-round RT-PCR of the TCR CDR3 used the HTBI primer set with the Qiagen OneStep RT-PCR kit. A second multiplex PCR round built the libraries, followed by size selection and purification. The libraries were sequenced on an Illumina HiSeq2000 using paired-end 100 bp reads. The original pipeline was this. Raw data were processed with SOAPnuke, discarding reads with adapters, uncalled bases, mean Phred below 15, or no exact constant-primer or identifier match. COPE v1.2.5 was used to merge high-quality paired reads, and clonotypes were defined as unique nucleotide sequences. MiTCR v1.1 was used to align clonotypes to the IMGT TRBV, TRBD and TRBJ reference segments. Analysis was restricted to V-J combinations with a frequency above 0.0001, which covered 99% to 99.2% of repertoires. A TCS score was defined as the ratio between F50 (clonal expansion) and ExV (chaos), using BLOSUM62-based TCRdist between CDR3 peptides within each V-J. Welch's t-statistics and random forest reduced roughly 540 V-J features to 10 to 15, which were used in a naive Bayes classifier (R e1071). TCRdb reprocessed the public reads (quality trimming at Q25 with fastp, clone calling with MiXCR) and kept in-frame beta chains. CDR3 protein duplicates are merged, each entry listing the most common genes and DNA. The V and J calls come from TCRdb's annotation, not from the publication. This sample is represented by hundreds of thousands of distinct CDR3 sequences; about an eighth of them were singletons. The ten largest clones take up 30% to 35% of the sample.

The sequence was obtained from a woman aged 40 to 50 with Graves' ophthalmopathy. This chain joins TRBV7-2 to TRBJ2-1; 14 central bases correspond to TRBD2. Sequencing was carried out using blood. The CDR3 region: CASSEGLAGVLKYNEQFF. The nucleotides read TGTGCCAGCAGCGAGGGACTAGCGGGGGTCTTGAAATACAATGAGCAGTTCTTC.